These 25 T cell receptor beta chains were sequenced from one sample in a study of T cell responses to AZD1222 COVID-19 vaccine. This table comes from immunoSEQ multiplex PCR, and its TCRdb copy is limited to in-frame clones, with some not included. Of over 150,000 clones in the sample, 85% to 90% were seen once. The sequences come from peripheral blood, collected 28 days after the second AZD1222 dose. The receptors stem from an adult who received the AZD1222 COVID-19 vaccine.

In this sample, this clone turned up a few times. The V gene is TRBV4-3, the J gene TRBJ2-3; D call uncertain. The CDR3 extends over 13 amino acids. The germline V gene encodes CDR1 LGHNA and CDR2 YSLEER. The ends were cut back, 0 bases at V and 14 bases at J, with 15 bases in the middle. The CDR3 DNA sequence: TGCGCCAGCAGCCAAGAACAGTGGGATAGTAGGTATTTT. Its translation is CASSQEQWDSRYF.

CDR3 protein: CASSPGQGGTPYEQYF. In nucleotides, the CDR3 is TGTGCCAGCAGCCCCGGACAGGGTGGTACCCCCTACGAGCAGTACTTC. The rearrangement joins TRBV5-6 to TRBJ2-7; 8 bases fit TRBD1. Trimming took 4 bases from V and 2 from J; bases not matched to a gene: 11. Germline V lookup: CDR1 SGHDT, CDR2 YYEEEE. The CDR3 runs 16 residues.

This chain connects TRBV18 to TRBJ1-6; a possible D gene is TRBD1 (5 bases). Germline V gene sequence: CDR1 KGHSH, CDR2 LQKENI. V dropped 5 bases and J dropped 10 bases, with 9 bases sitting between them. The CDR3 contains 12 residues. CDR3 DNA: TGTGCCAGCTCAACGGGGGGGTCACCCCTCCACTTT. Translating it yields CASSTGGSPLHF.

The gene calls are TRBV6-5 and TRBJ1-5; D not certain. The germline gives CDR1 MNHEY, CDR2 SVGAGI. This CDR3 has 15 amino acids. Trimming pared 6 bases from V and 0 bases from J, leaving 12 bases between. The CDR3 loop is CASRPGLNSNQPQHF. Written as DNA, the CDR3 is TGTGCCAGCAGACCGGGCCTCAATAGCAATCAGCCCCAGCATTTT.

The chain employs TRBV5-1 and TRBJ1-2, with TRBD1 matching over 11 bases. From germline, CDR1 is SGHRS and CDR2 YFSETQ. This CDR3 contains 17 residues. V trimming: 0 bases; J trimming: 7 bases; junction bases outside the gene matches: 11. The DNA of the CDR3 is TGCGCCAGCAGCTTGGCCGAGGCGGGACAGGGGGTTGGTGGCTACACCTTC. It encodes CASSLAEAGQGVGGYTF.

V gene TRBV6-5 combines with J gene TRBJ1-2; D is possibly TRBD1 (5 bases). The CDR3 is 15 residues long. Germline V CDR1 and CDR2: MNHEY, SVGAGI. The V end was cut by 2 bases, the J end by 4 bases, with 14 bases between. The CDR3 region has the DNA TGTGCCAGCAGTTACCTGACAGACAGTTCCTATGGCTACACCTTC. Translation gives CASSYLTDSSYGYTF.

The rearrangement links TRBV7-2 to TRBJ2-7, with unresolved D. Germline CDR1 SGHTA, CDR2 FQGNSA. This CDR3 is built from 16 residues. Trimming shortened V by 5 bases and J by 6 bases, and 23 bases separated the two germline ends. The DNA for the CDR3 is TGTGCCAGCAGCCCCGACACCGGACGGTCTACCAGCGAGCAGTACTTC. This encodes CASSPDTGRSTSEQYF.

The CDR3 DNA sequence: TGTGCCAGCAGCTTAGGTCATAGAGACTATGGCTACACCTTC. This translates into CASSLGHRDYGYTF. The chain employs TRBV7-8 and TRBJ1-2; D not certain. V was cut by 1 base and J by 3 bases, with 9 bases left in between. CDR3 length: 14 amino acids. CDR1 is SGHVS and CDR2 is FQNEAQ in the germline V gene.

The chain joins TRBV5-4 to TRBJ2-3, with 9 bases that match TRBD2. V was clipped by 4 bases and J by 2 bases; unmatched bases: 8. CDR1 and CDR2 (germline): SGHNT, YYREEE (reference sequence). The CDR3 length is 16 residues. The CDR3 sequence: CASSASGGSFTDTQYF. In DNA form, the CDR3 reads TGTGCCAGCAGCGCCAGCGGGGGGTCCTTCACAGATACGCAGTATTTT.

The V call is TRBV10-3, the J call TRBJ2-5; tentatively, D is TRBD1 or TRBD2 (5 bases each). The length of the CDR3 is 14 residues. V was pared by 1 base and J by 3 bases, with 9 bases between. Germline assignment: CDR1 ENHRY and CDR2 SYGVKD. CDR3 sequence: CAISEWQGEETQYF. The DNA for the CDR3 is TGTGCCATCAGTGAGTGGCAGGGAGAAGAGACCCAGTACTTC.

The CDR3 DNA sequence: TGTGCCAGCTCACCGGACAGGATGAACACTGAAGCTTTCTTT. Translated, it gives CASSPDRMNTEAFF. The chain links TRBV18 to TRBJ1-1, with 7 nucleotides matching TRBD1. Trimming took 3 bases from V and 0 from J; bases not matched to a gene: 1. The CDR3 consists of 14 residues. Germline loops: CDR1 KGHSH, CDR2 LQKENI.

This rearrangement joins TRBV4-3 to TRBJ1-1; a weak D match, TRBD1 (6 bases). With 0 bases removed from V and 11 bases from J, the gap between germline ends came to 28 bases. The V gene's germline CDR1 is LGHNA and CDR2 YSLEER. CDR3 size: 18 residues. The DNA for the CDR3 is TGCGCCAGCAGCCAAGAACTTTTGGCAGGGACAAGCCAAAGCAGGGCTTTCTTT. It translates to CASSQELLAGTSQSRAFF.

The rearrangement joins TRBV30 to TRBJ2-3; 7 bases fit TRBD1. The CDR3 totals 14 residues. Germline loops: CDR1 GTSNPN, CDR2 SVGIG (reference sequence). J gave up 2 bases and V 2 bases, and 4 bases lay outside the gene matches. Written as DNA, the CDR3 is TGTGCCTGGAGTAGCGACAGGGACACAGATACGCAGTATTTT. Amino acid sequence: CAWSSDRDTDTQYF.

V and J are TRBV18 and TRBJ2-2; D might be TRBD1 (6 bases). The CDR3 length is 16 residues. Trimming removed 3 bases at V and 0 bases at J, with 11 bases between. CDR1 is KGHSH, CDR2 LQKENI, per germline. The CDR3 DNA follows: TGTGCCAGCTCACCGAGGACAGACCCGAACACCGGGGAGCTGTTTTTT. Translated: CASSPRTDPNTGELFF. The variable domain in full, completed from reference TRBV18 and TRBJ2-2, reads NAGVMQNPRHLVRRRGQEARLRCSPMKGHSHVYWYRQLPEEGLKFMVYLQKENIIDESGMPKERFSAEFPKEGPSILRIQQVVRGDSAAYFCASSPRTDPNTGELFFGEGSRLTVL.

CDR3 bases: TGTGCCAGCAATTCATTACAGGGGGGAGGTGGCTACACCTTC. Its protein product is CASNSLQGGGGYTF. This chain uses TRBV9 with TRBJ1-2; 8 nucleotides agree with TRBD1. The CDR3 runs 14 residues. V lost 6 bases to trimming and J lost 7 bases; unmatched junction nucleotides: 11. CDR1 SGDLS and CDR2 YYNGEE come from the germline V gene.

The chain employs TRBV3-1 (or the pseudogene TRBV3-2) and TRBJ2-7; TRBD1 matches 10 bases. J gave up 7 bases and V 6 bases, and 12 bases lay outside the gene matches. The germline gives CDR1 LGHDT, CDR2 YNNKEL (reference sequence). This CDR3 is built from 15 residues. The CDR3 DNA follows: TGTGCCAGCAGTCCCGAAATTGGGACAGGGGTTGAGCAGTACTTC. This gives the protein CASSPEIGTGVEQYF.

The rearrangement joins TRBV5-5 to TRBJ2-3; 10 bases line up with TRBD1. V dropped 5 bases and J dropped 6; count of bases not matched to a gene: 12. This CDR3 spans 16 amino acids. Germline CDR1 reads SGHKS; CDR2 reads YYEKEE (reference sequence). DNA for the CDR3: TGTGCCAGCAGTTCTGTCCGGGACAGGGGATGGGATACGCAGTATTTT. It is translated as CASSSVRDRGWDTQYF.

The gene calls are TRBV30 and TRBJ2-3, with 7 bases that match TRBD1. Losses at the gene ends were 2 bases for V and 1 base for J; bases not matched to a gene: 9. There are 16 residues in the CDR3. Germline V gives CDR1 GTSNPN, CDR2 SVGIG (reference sequence). CDR3 nucleotide sequence: TGTGCCTGGAGTCATGACAGGGTTTCGGGCACAGATACGCAGTATTTT. This translates into CAWSHDRVSGTDTQYF. Full variable domain (outside the CDR3, taken from reference TRBV30 and TRBJ2-3): SQTIHQWPATLVQPVGSPLSLECTVEGTSNPNLYWYRQAAGRGLQLLFYSVGIGQISSEVPQNLSASRPQDRQFILSSKKLLLSDSGFYLCAWSHDRVSGTDTQYFGPGTRLTVL.

This rearrangement joins TRBV7-8 to TRBJ2-1; the D is unclear. This CDR3 is 13 amino acids long. Trimming took 1 base from V and 9 from J, leaving 10 bases between them. Germline V gene data show CDR1 as SGHVS and CDR2 as FQNEAQ. This CDR3 reads CASSLGPLSEQFF. Written as DNA, the CDR3 is TGTGCCAGCAGCTTAGGGCCACTCAGTGAGCAGTTCTTC.

V usage is TRBV19 and J usage is TRBJ2-3, with TRBD2 matching 7 bases. This CDR3 is 13 amino acids long. Germline assignment: CDR1 LNHDA and CDR2 SQIVND (reference sequence). V gave up 8 bases and J gave up 0 bases; unmatched junction bases: 2. The CDR3 DNA reads as TGTGCCAGTGCGGGACTAAGCACAGATACGCAGTATTTT. Translation: CASAGLSTDTQYF. Complete variable domain (other parts from reference TRBV19 and TRBJ2-3): DGGITQSPKYLFRKEGQNVTLSCEQNLNHDAMYWYRQDPGQGLRLIYYSQIVNDFQKGDIAEGYSVSREKKESFPLTVTSAQKNPTAFYLCASAGLSTDTQYFGPGTRLTVL.

The chain is built from TRBV4-2 and TRBJ2-7; 11 nucleotides match TRBD2. Germline trimming cut 0 bases from V and 2 bases from J; bases unmatched to any gene: 9. Germline V lookup: CDR1 LGHNA, CDR2 YNFKEQ. This CDR3 has 18 residues. CDR3 in amino acids: CASSQEPLLAGDPYEQYF. In DNA, the CDR3 is TGTGCCAGCAGCCAAGAACCCCTACTAGCGGGGGACCCCTACGAGCAGTACTTC.

The chain combines TRBV5-1 with TRBJ2-5, with D possibly TRBD2 on 7 matching bases. Germline V lookup: CDR1 SGHRS, CDR2 YFSETQ. The CDR3 has 16 amino acids. The V and J ends lost 3 bases and 9 bases respectively, with 24 bases between them. CDR3 sequence reads: CASSSGGQNPRWAQYF. The CDR3 nucleotides read TGCGCCAGCAGCTCCGGGGGGCAGAACCCCCGATGGGCCCAGTACTTC.

The rearrangement links TRBV6-6 to TRBJ2-7; D is possibly TRBD1 (6 bases). CDR3 length: 13 amino acids. The germline V and J ends were trimmed by 6 bases and 1 base, with 10 bases remaining between them. CDR1 and CDR2 from the germline V gene are MNHNY and SVGAGI (reference sequence). The CDR3 region is CASRQGPSYEQYF. The DNA for the CDR3 is TGTGCCAGCAGACAGGGTCCTTCCTACGAGCAGTACTTC.

The chain joins TRBV10-3 to TRBJ2-1; TRBD2 agrees at 7 bases. The CDR3 spans 14 residues. V trimming: 0 bases; J trimming: 7 bases; junction bases outside the gene matches: 3. Per germline, CDR1 ENHRY and CDR2 SYGVKD. The CDR3 DNA reads as TGTGCCATCAGTGAGTCGGGAGGGTTGAATGAGCAGTTCTTC. Amino acids: CAISESGGLNEQFF.

The chain couples TRBV5-1 to TRBJ2-3, with 15 bases that match TRBD2. The CDR3 spans 17 residues. The germline V gene encodes CDR1 SGHRS and CDR2 YFSETQ. Losses at the gene ends were 4 bases for V and 2 bases for J; bases not matched to a gene: 5. Here the CDR3 reads CASSTGLAGGLTDTQYF. CDR3 sequence (DNA): TGCGCCAGCAGCACGGGACTAGCGGGGGGTCTCACAGATACGCAGTATTTT. Filled out from reference TRBV5-1 and TRBJ2-3, the complete variable domain reads KAGVTQTPRYLIKTRGQQVTLSCSPISGHRSVSWYQQTPGQGLQFLFEYFSETQRNKGNFPGRFSGRQFSNSRSEMNVSTLELGDSALYLCASSTGLAGGLTDTQYFGPGTRLTVL.